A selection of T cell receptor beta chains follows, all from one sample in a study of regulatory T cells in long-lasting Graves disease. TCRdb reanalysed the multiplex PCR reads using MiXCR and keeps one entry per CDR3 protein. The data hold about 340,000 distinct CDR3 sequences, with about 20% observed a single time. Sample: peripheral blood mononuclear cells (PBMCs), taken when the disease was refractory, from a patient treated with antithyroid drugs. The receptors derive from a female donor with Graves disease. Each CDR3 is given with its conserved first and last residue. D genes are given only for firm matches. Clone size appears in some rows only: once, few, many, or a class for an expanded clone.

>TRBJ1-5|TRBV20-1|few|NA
TGCAGTGCTAGTCTAGGGCAGGGCAATCAGCCCCAGCATTTT
CSASLGQGNQPQHF
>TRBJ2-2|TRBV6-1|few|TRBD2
TGTGCCAGCAGCTCCGGGACTAGTAGGCTGTTTTTT
CASSSGTSRLFF
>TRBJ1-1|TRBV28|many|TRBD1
TGTGCCAGCAGCAACGACAGGGGAGGGGAAGCTTTCTTT
CASSNDRGGEAFF
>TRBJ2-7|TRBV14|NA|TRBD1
TGTGCCAGCAGTCCCGGGACAGCAAAGTACGAGCAGTACTTC
CASSPGTAKYEQYF
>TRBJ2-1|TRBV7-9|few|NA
TGTGCCAGCAGCTTGTCCACTTGGAACAATGAGCAGTTCTTC
CASSLSTWNNEQFF
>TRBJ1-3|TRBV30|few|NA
TGTGCCTGGAGCCAAGGGACTGGAAACACCATATATTTT
CAWSQGTGNTIYF
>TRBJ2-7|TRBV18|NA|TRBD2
TGTGCCAGCTCAATGGGGACTAGCGGTGAGCAGTACTTC
CASSMGTSGEQYF
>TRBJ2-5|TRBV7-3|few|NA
TGTGCCAGCAGTTCTCCGGGTTATGGAGAGACCCAGTACTTC
CASSSPGYGETQYF
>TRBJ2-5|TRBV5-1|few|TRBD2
TGCGCCAGCAGCTTGGCGACCCTAGCGGGAGGCGCAGAGACCCAGTACTTC
CASSLATLAGGAETQYF
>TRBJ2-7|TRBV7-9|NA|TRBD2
TGTGCCAGCAGCCCTAGCGGGATTCGGTCCTACGAGCAGTACTTC
CASSPSGIRSYEQYF
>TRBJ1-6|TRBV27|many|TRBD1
TGTGCCAGCCACGGGACAGACTATTCACCCCTCCACTTT
CASHGTDYSPLHF
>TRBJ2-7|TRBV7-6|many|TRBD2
TGTGCCAGCAGCTTAAGTCCTAGCGGGACCTACGAGCAGTACTTC
CASSLSPSGTYEQYF
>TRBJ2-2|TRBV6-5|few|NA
NA
CASSYLDFRFGELFF
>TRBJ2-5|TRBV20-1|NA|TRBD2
TGCAGTGCCAGAGAAAACGGACTAGCTAGCGAGACCCAGTACTTC
CSARENGLASETQYF
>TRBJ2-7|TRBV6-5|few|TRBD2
TGTGCCAGCAGTTTCGCTAGCGGGGGATACTCCTACGAGCAGTACTTC
CASSFASGGYSYEQYF
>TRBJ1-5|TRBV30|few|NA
TGTGCCTGGAGTACCCAATTGAGGGGGAATCAGCCCCAGCATTTT
CAWSTQLRGNQPQHF
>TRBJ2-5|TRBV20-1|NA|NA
TGCAGTGCTAGAGTTCCGGGTCGGGAGACCCAGTACTTC
CSARVPGRETQYF